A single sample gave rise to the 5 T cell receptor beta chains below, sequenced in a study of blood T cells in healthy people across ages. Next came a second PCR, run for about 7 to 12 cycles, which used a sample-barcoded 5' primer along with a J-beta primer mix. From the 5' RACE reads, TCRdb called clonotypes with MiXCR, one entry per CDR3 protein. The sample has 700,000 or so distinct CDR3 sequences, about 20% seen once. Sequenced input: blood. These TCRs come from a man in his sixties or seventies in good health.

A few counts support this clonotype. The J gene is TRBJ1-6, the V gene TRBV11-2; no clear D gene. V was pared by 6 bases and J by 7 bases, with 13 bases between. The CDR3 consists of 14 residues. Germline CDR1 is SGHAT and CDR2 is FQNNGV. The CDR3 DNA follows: TGTGCCAGCAGTTTCCAACCTGAGAATTCACCCCTCCACTTT. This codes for CASSFQPENSPLHF.

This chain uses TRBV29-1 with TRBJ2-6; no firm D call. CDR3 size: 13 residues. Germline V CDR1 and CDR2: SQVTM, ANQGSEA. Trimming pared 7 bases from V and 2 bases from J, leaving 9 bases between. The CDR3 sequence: CSALPAGANVLTF. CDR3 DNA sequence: TGCAGCGCCCTCCCGGCTGGGGCCAACGTCCTGACTTTC.

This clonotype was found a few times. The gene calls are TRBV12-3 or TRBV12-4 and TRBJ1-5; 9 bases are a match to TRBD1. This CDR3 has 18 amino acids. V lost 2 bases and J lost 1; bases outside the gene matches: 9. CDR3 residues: CASSLSPGTGPSNQPQHF. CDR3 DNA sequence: TGTGCCAGCAGTTTATCGCCCGGGACAGGGCCCAGCAATCAGCCCCAGCATTTT.

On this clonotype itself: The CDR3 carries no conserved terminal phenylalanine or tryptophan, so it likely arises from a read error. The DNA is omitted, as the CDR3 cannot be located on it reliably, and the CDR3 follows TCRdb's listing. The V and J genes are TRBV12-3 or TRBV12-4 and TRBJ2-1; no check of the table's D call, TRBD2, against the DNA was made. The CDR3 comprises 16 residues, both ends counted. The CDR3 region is CASRDGTSGRADEQFS.

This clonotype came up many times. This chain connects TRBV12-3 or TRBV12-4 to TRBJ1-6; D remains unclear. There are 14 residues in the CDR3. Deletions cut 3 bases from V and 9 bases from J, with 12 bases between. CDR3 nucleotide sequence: TGTGCCAGCAGTTTTGGTGGCTCGACTTCACCCCTCCACTTT. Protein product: CASSFGGSTSPLHF.